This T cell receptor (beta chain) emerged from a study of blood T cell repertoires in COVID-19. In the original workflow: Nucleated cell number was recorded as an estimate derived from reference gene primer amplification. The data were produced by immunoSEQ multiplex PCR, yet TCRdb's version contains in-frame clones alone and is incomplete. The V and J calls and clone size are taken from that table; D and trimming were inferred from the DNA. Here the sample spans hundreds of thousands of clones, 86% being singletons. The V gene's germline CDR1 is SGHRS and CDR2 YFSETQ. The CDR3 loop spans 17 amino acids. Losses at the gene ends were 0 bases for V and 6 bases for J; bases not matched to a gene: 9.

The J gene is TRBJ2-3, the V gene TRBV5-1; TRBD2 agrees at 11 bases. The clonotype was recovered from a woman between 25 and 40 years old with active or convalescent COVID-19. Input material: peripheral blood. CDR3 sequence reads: CASSLGLAGGPGDTQYF. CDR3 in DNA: TGCGCCAGCAGCTTGGGGCTAGCGGGGGGCCCAGGGGATACGCAGTATTTT.